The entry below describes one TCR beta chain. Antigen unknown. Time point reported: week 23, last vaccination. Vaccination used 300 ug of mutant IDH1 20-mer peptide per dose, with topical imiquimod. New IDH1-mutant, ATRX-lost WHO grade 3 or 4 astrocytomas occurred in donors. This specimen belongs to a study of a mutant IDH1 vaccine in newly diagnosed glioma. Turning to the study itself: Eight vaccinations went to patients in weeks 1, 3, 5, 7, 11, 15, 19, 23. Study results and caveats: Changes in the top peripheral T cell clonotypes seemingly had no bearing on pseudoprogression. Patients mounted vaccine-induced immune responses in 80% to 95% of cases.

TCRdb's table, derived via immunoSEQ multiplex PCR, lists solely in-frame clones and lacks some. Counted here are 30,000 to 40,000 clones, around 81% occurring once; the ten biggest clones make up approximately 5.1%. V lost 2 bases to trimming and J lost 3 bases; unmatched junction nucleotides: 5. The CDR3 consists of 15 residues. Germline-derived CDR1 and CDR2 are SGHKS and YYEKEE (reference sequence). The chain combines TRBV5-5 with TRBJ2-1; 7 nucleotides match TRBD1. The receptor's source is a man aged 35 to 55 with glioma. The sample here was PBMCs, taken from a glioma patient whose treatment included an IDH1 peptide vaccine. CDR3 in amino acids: CASSLQGILYNEQFF. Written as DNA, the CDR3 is TGTGCCAGCAGCTTACAGGGGATTCTCTACAATGAGCAGTTCTTC.